What follows is one TCR beta chain and its context. V was shortened by 2 bases and J by 7 bases, with 16 bases between the two germline ends. CDR1 and CDR2 from the germline V gene are SGHKS and YYEKEE (reference sequence). CDR3 length: 15 amino acids. This entry is derived from a study of blood T cell repertoires in COVID-19. Study in general: Samples taken during acute and convalescent COVID-19 were collected in the United States, Italy and Spain. The cDNA or gDNA used as material had been derived from T cells, B-cell-depleted T cells, or PBMCs.

Authors' data handling: How many nucleated cells were present was estimated from reference gene primer amplification. Generated by immunoSEQ multiplex PCR, the TCRdb table keeps only in-frame clones and is missing some. That table furnishes V, J and clone size, whereas the DNA furnished D and trimming. Of about 45,000 clones in the sample, 70% to 80% are singletons; the top ten hold under 30%. The specimen was peripheral blood. This sequence joins TRBV5-5 and TRBJ2-1; D perhaps matches TRBD2 (5 bases). The receptor was derived from a woman between 65 and 79 years old with acute or convalescent COVID-19. CDR3 region: CASSFRGEWSNEQFF. For the CDR3, the DNA is TGTGCCAGCAGCTTCCGGGGAGAGTGGTCTAATGAGCAGTTCTTC.